This T cell receptor beta chain originates from a study of B cell selection in AIRE deficiency. Sorting defined conventional CD4 T cells as CD4+CD127+. Clones were read by immunoSEQ multiplex PCR, and TCRdb kept only the in-frame ones, dropping some. The sample lists over 20,000 clones, about 96% occurring once. Germline V gene sequence: CDR1 SGHNT, CDR2 YENEEA. Between the trimmed V and J ends, which lost 2 bases and 4 bases, there was a span of 5 bases. The CDR3 loop spans 12 amino acids. What was sequenced was conventional CD4+ T cells sorted from PBMCs. V usage is TRBV11-3 and J usage is TRBJ2-5; D uncertain. The source is a human donor with AIRE deficiency. In DNA form, the CDR3 reads TGTGCCAGCAGCTTAATTGGAGAGACCCAGTACTTC. Its translation: CASSLIGETQYF.